Following are 19 T cell receptor beta chains from one sample sequenced in a study of cytomegalovirus exposure and HLA in healthy donors. Profiled with immunoSEQ multiplex PCR; TCRdb holds only in-frame clones, not every one. The sample lists over 150,000 clones; roughly 96% were seen once. The sample comprised PBMCs. Receptor source: a woman under 30 in good health and CMV-seronegative.

V and J are TRBV6-1 and TRBJ2-3, with TRBD2 as a possible D gene (5 bases). The germline CDR1 and CDR2 sequences are MNHNS and SASEGT. The CDR3 runs 16 residues. Trimming shortened V by 0 bases and J by 1 base, and 11 bases separated the two germline ends. The CDR3 region has the DNA TGTGCCAGCAGTGAAGCGTTGGCACTAGGCACAGATACGCAGTATTTT. Its translation is CASSEALALGTDTQYF.

The gene calls are TRBV5-4 and TRBJ1-2; D is undetermined. CDR1 is SGHNT, CDR2 YYREEE, per germline (reference sequence). This CDR3 has 12 residues. Trimming removed 0 bases at V and 9 bases at J, with 9 bases between. CDR3 loop: CASSLDSSRYTF. The CDR3 bases are TGTGCCAGCAGCTTGGACAGTTCGCGCTACACCTTC.

The chain employs TRBV4-1 and TRBJ2-3; TRBD2 aligns across 11 bases. Germline V gene sequence: CDR1 MGHRA, CDR2 YSYEKL. The V and J ends lost 6 bases and 2 bases, in that order; junction bases with no gene match: 13. The CDR3 contains 18 residues. The CDR3 DNA reads as TGCGCCAGCAGTATAGGGACTAGCGGTGGGGGGGTCACAGATACGCAGTATTTT. This codes for CASSIGTSGGGVTDTQYF.

The genes are TRBV27 and TRBJ1-2; D perhaps matches TRBD1 (6 bases). Trimming removed 0 bases from V and 6 bases from J, with 11 bases in between. CDR1 MNHEY and CDR2 SMNVEV come from the germline V gene (reference sequence). CDR3 size: 14 residues. The CDR3, as DNA: TGTGCCAGCAGTTTATCAGGAGCAGGGGATGGCTACACCTTC. It specifies CASSLSGAGDGYTF.

The chain has TRBV5-4 and TRBJ1-5; D may be TRBD1 (5 bases). V shed 4 bases and J shed 7 bases, with 12 bases lying between them. Looked up from germline, CDR1 is SGHNT and CDR2 is YYREEE (reference sequence). This CDR3 has 13 amino acids. The CDR3 sequence: CASSRGSHQPQHF. The DNA of the CDR3 is TGTGCCAGCAGCAGGGGATCGCACCAGCCCCAGCATTTT.

This sequence joins TRBV29-1 and TRBJ1-2; the match to TRBD1 covers 7 bases. With V trimmed by 4 bases and J by 4 bases, 12 bases remained unmatched. CDR1 and CDR2 (germline): SQVTM, ANQGSEA. The CDR3 is 15 residues long. The CDR3 coding sequence is TGCAGCGTTGGCAGTTTCGAGGACAGGCGCTATGGCTACACCTTC. It translates to CSVGSFEDRRYGYTF.

This clone has only one observation. This chain joins TRBV7-2 and TRBJ2-5; 7 positions agree with TRBD2. V shed 1 base, J shed 5 bases, and the junction held 7 bases outside the gene matches. From germline, CDR1 is SGHTA and CDR2 FQGNSA. The CDR3 is 15 amino acids. CDR3 in DNA: TGTGCCAGCAGCTTAGAAGGCGGGGGATACGAGACCCAGTACTTC. The encoded protein is CASSLEGGGYETQYF.

This chain connects TRBV28 to TRBJ1-1, with D uncertain. CDR3 length: 12 residues. Germline V gene data show CDR1 as MDHEN and CDR2 as SYDVKM. V was cut by 6 bases and J by 1 base, with 6 bases left in between. The CDR3 bases are TGTGCCAGCAGGGAGTCGAACACTGAAGCTTTCTTT. Residues: CASRESNTEAFF.

The chain has TRBV25-1 and TRBJ2-7; 9 positions match TRBD1. With 6 bases clipped from V and 6 bases from J, the junction kept 6 bases outside the gene matches. The CDR3 is 13 residues long. The V gene's germline CDR1 is MGHDK and CDR2 SYGVNS. In nucleotides, the CDR3 is TGTGCCAGCAGAAGGACAGGGGTAGGCGAGCAGTACTTC. It encodes CASRRTGVGEQYF.

A note on this clone: One junction end does not reproduce the germline sequence, and a read error may be involved. The chain carries TRBV7-7 and TRBJ2-1; 11 nucleotides agree with TRBD2. The germline gives CDR1 SSHAT, CDR2 FNYEAQ (reference sequence). The CDR3 is 16 amino acids. CDR3: CASSLVIAGGPNEQFF. CDR3 sequence (DNA): TGTGCTAGCAGCTTAGTCATAGCGGGGGGGCCCAATGAGCAGTTCTTC.

The CDR3 DNA is TGTGCCAGCAGCGTGGGGCAGGACTATTCCTACGAGCAGTACTTC. Translation: CASSVGQDYSYEQYF. V usage is TRBV9 and J usage is TRBJ2-7; TRBD2 might be the D (6 bases). Looked up from germline, CDR1 is SGDLS and CDR2 is YYNGEE. This CDR3 region has 15 residues. V was pared by 2 bases and J by 1 base, with 13 bases between.

The genes are TRBV5-4 and TRBJ2-2; 7 bases are a match to TRBD2. Germline CDR1 SGHNT, CDR2 YYREEE (reference sequence). The CDR3 runs to 15 residues. V dropped 3 bases and J dropped 6; count of bases not matched to a gene: 8. CDR3 sequence (DNA): TGTGCCAGCAGCTCCTATCTCCGGGAGGCCGGGGAGCTGTTTTTT. Encoded protein: CASSSYLREAGELFF.

The chain recombines TRBV14 with TRBJ2-3; TRBD1 matches 7 bases. Germline trimming cut 4 bases from V and 2 bases from J; bases unmatched to any gene: 9. This CDR3 region has 16 residues. In germline, CDR1 is SGHDN, CDR2 FVKESK. The CDR3 is CASSPRPEGATDTQYF. Here the CDR3 DNA reads TGTGCCAGCAGCCCCCGCCCCGAGGGGGCCACAGATACGCAGTATTTT.

This clone was recorded once. The chain combines TRBV5-1 with TRBJ1-1; D is possibly TRBD1 (5 bases). The CDR3 totals 15 residues. The ends were cut back, 0 bases at V and 1 base at J, with 10 bases in the middle. The germline V gene has CDR1 SGHRS and CDR2 YFSETQ. For the CDR3, the DNA is TGCGCCAGCAGCTTGGGGGCTGGACAGAACACTGAAGCTTTCTTT. Translation: CASSLGAGQNTEAFF.

This clone has a single count. The chain employs TRBV18 and TRBJ2-1; TRBD2 matches at 10 bases. The J segment lost 7 bases and the V segment lost 3 bases, leaving 6 bases of the junction unmatched. Germline V lookup: CDR1 KGHSH, CDR2 LQKENI. CDR3 length equals 15 residues. The CDR3 sequence is CASSPGTSVGNEQFF. The CDR3 DNA reads TGTGCCAGCTCACCGGGGACTAGCGTAGGAAATGAGCAGTTCTTC.

CDR3 residues: CASSKDGGPHNEQFF. For the CDR3, the DNA is TGTGCCAGCAGCAAAGACGGGGGGCCCCACAATGAGCAGTTCTTC. This sequence joins TRBV21-1 and TRBJ2-1; the table gives TRBD2 as D, unverified against the DNA. TRBV21-1 is a recognized pseudogene. The CDR3 sequence is 15 residues long.

A note on this clone: Additional DNA sequences in this sample encode the identical CDR3. The chain links TRBV9 to TRBJ1-1; D is ambiguous. The CDR3 is 13 residues long. Germline loops: CDR1 SGDLS, CDR2 YYNGEE. Trimming removed 2 bases at V and 1 base at J, with 6 bases between. The CDR3 spells CASSVAGNTEAFF. CDR3 bases: TGTGCCAGCAGCGTGGCAGGGAACACTGAAGCTTTCTTT.

CDR3 amino acids: CASSRRLGRGTGELFF. Here the CDR3 DNA reads TGTGCCAGCAGCCGACGACTAGGCCGGGGCACCGGGGAGCTGTTTTTT. The genes are TRBV13 and TRBJ2-2; D perhaps matches TRBD2 (6 bases). V lost 5 bases, J lost 4 bases, and 17 bases lay in between. In germline, CDR1 is PRHDT, CDR2 FYEKMQ (reference sequence). CDR3 size: 16 residues.

The V and J genes are TRBV5-4 and TRBJ1-4; D uncertain. The CDR3 is 14 residues long. CDR1 is SGHNT and CDR2 is YYREEE in the germline V gene (reference sequence). The V end lost 4 bases, the J end lost 8 bases, and 15 bases lay between the germline ends. The DNA of the CDR3 is TGTGCCAGCAGCAGCCCTCCTCTCGCCGAAAAACTGTTTTTT. Translating gives CASSSPPLAEKLFF.